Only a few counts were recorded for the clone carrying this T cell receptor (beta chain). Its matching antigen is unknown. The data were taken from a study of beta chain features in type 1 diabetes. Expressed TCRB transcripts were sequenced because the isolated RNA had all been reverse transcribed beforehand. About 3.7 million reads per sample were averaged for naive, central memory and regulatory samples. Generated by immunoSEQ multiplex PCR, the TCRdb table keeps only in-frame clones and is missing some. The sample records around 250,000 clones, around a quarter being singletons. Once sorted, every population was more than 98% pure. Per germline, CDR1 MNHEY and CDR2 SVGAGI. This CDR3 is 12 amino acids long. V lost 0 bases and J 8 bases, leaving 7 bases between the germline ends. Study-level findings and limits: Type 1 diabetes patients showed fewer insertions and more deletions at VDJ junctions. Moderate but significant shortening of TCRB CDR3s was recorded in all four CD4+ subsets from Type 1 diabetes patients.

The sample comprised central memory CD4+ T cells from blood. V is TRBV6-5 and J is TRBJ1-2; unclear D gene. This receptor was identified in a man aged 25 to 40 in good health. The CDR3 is CASSYSGKGYTF. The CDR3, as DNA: TGTGCCAGCAGTTACTCGGGGAAAGGCTACACCTTC.